These T cell receptor beta chains were read from a single sample in a study of blood T cell repertoires in COVID-19. Profiling relied on immunoSEQ multiplex PCR, and the TCRdb table lists in-frame clones only, not all of them. The sample contains about 240,000 clones, around 81% of which appear only once. The sample consisted of peripheral blood. These TCRs come from a woman older than 75 with COVID-19, enrolled during active disease. The CDR3 runs from the conserved cysteine through the conserved F or W. Each record gives: D gene, V gene, J gene, clone size, CDR3 protein, CDR3 DNA. A D gene is named only where the DNA matches it firmly. The size of a clone is reported for some rows only, either as once, few or many, or as a class for expanded clones.

d_call: NA; v_call: TRBV30; j_call: TRBJ1-6; clone_size: NA; cdr3_aa: CAWSESRARSPLHF; cdr3_nt: TGTGCCTGGAGTGAGAGCAGGGCGCGCTCACCCCTCCACTTT
d_call: NA; v_call: TRBV7-6; j_call: TRBJ2-7; clone_size: NA; cdr3_aa: CASSLGAGARLGQYF; cdr3_nt: TGTGCCAGCAGCTTGGGGGCGGGGGCCAGGTTAGGGCAGTACTTC
d_call: NA; v_call: TRBV12-3/TRBV12-4; j_call: TRBJ1-5; clone_size: NA; cdr3_aa: CASSLNEQPQHF; cdr3_nt: TGTGCCAGCAGTCTCAACGAGCAGCCCCAGCATTTT
d_call: TRBD1; v_call: TRBV5-1; j_call: TRBJ1-6; clone_size: NA; cdr3_aa: CASSLSTGTGDSPLHF; cdr3_nt: TGCGCCAGCAGTTTGTCAACCGGGACAGGGGATTCACCCCTCCACTTT
d_call: NA; v_call: TRBV6-2/TRBV6-3; j_call: TRBJ1-1; clone_size: NA; cdr3_aa: CASSDPGTEAFF; cdr3_nt: TGTGCCAGCAGTGACCCGGGGACTGAAGCTTTCTTT
d_call: NA; v_call: TRBV6-1; j_call: TRBJ1-2; clone_size: NA; cdr3_aa: CASSLDSSEGYTF; cdr3_nt: TGTGCCAGCAGCCTTGACTCTTCTGAAGGCTACACCTTC
d_call: NA; v_call: TRBV28; j_call: TRBJ2-7; clone_size: NA; cdr3_aa: CASSSGAYEQYF; cdr3_nt: TGTGCCAGCAGTTCCGGGGCCTACGAGCAGTACTTC
d_call: TRBD1; v_call: TRBV29-1; j_call: TRBJ2-1; clone_size: NA; cdr3_aa: CSVVPGQSTGHYNEQFF; cdr3_nt: TGCAGCGTGGTCCCGGGACAGTCCACCGGTCACTACAATGAGCAGTTCTTC
d_call: TRBD2; v_call: TRBV10-2; j_call: TRBJ2-1; clone_size: once; cdr3_aa: CASRLSSGSYNEQFF; cdr3_nt: TGCGCCAGCAGGCTCTCTAGCGGGAGTTACAATGAGCAGTTCTTC
d_call: NA; v_call: TRBV19; j_call: TRBJ1-2; clone_size: NA; cdr3_aa: CASSIAENYGYTF; cdr3_nt: TGTGCCAGTAGTATTGCAGAAAACTATGGCTACACCTTC
d_call: NA; v_call: TRBV5-4; j_call: TRBJ1-2; clone_size: NA; cdr3_aa: CASSLLLDGYTF; cdr3_nt: TGTGCCAGCAGCTTGCTTCTCGATGGCTACACCTTC
d_call: NA; v_call: TRBV12-3/TRBV12-4; j_call: TRBJ1-1; clone_size: few; cdr3_aa: CASTNRGEAFF; cdr3_nt: TGTGCCAGCACCAACCGGGGTGAAGCTTTCTTT
d_call: TRBD1; v_call: TRBV2; j_call: TRBJ1-3; clone_size: NA; cdr3_aa: CASSPPGTGAWNTIYF; cdr3_nt: TGTGCCAGCAGTCCCCCCGGGACAGGGGCTTGGAACACCATATATTTT
d_call: NA; v_call: TRBV10-2; j_call: TRBJ2-3; clone_size: NA; cdr3_aa: CASSEPRGIQDTQYF; cdr3_nt: TGCGCCAGCAGTGAGCCCAGGGGAATTCAAGATACGCAGTATTTT
d_call: TRBD2; v_call: TRBV7-9; j_call: TRBJ2-1; clone_size: once; cdr3_aa: CASSPGYSGASSYNEQFF; cdr3_nt: TGTGCCAGCAGCCCTGGGTATAGCGGGGCGAGCTCCTACAATGAGCAGTTCTTC
d_call: NA; v_call: TRBV27; j_call: TRBJ1-1; clone_size: NA; cdr3_aa: CATRENLATEAFF; cdr3_nt: TGTGCCACCAGAGAGAACCTAGCCACTGAAGCTTTCTTT
d_call: NA; v_call: TRBV10-3; j_call: TRBJ1-2; clone_size: NA; cdr3_aa: CAISESSYGYTF; cdr3_nt: TGTGCCATCAGTGAGTCTAGCTATGGCTACACCTTC
d_call: NA; v_call: TRBV6-5; j_call: TRBJ2-6; clone_size: NA; cdr3_aa: CASSYRGSNVLTF; cdr3_nt: TGTGCCAGCAGTTATAGGGGGTCCAACGTCCTGACTTTC
d_call: NA; v_call: TRBV30; j_call: TRBJ2-4; clone_size: NA; cdr3_aa: CAWSVLDLAKNIQYF; cdr3_nt: TGTGCCTGGAGTGTACTAGACTTAGCCAAAAACATTCAGTACTTC
d_call: TRBD2; v_call: TRBV7-6; j_call: TRBJ2-5; clone_size: NA; cdr3_aa: CASSPGTSGKVRETQYF; cdr3_nt: TGTGCCAGCAGCCCCGGGACTAGCGGGAAGGTGCGAGAGACCCAGTACTTC
d_call: TRBD1; v_call: TRBV7-9; j_call: TRBJ1-2; clone_size: NA; cdr3_aa: CASSFYGGQSNYGYTF; cdr3_nt: TGTGCCAGCAGCTTCTACGGGGGACAGTCCAACTATGGCTACACCTTC
d_call: NA; v_call: TRBV7-9; j_call: TRBJ1-5; clone_size: NA; cdr3_aa: CASSLALDQPQHF; cdr3_nt: TGTGCCAGCAGCTTAGCCTTAGATCAGCCCCAGCATTTT
d_call: NA; v_call: TRBV30; j_call: TRBJ2-5; clone_size: NA; cdr3_aa: CAWSGAGRQETQYF; cdr3_nt: TGTGCCTGGAGTGGCGCGGGAAGGCAAGAGACCCAGTACTTC
d_call: NA; v_call: TRBV18; j_call: TRBJ2-7; clone_size: NA; cdr3_aa: CASSASSYEQYF; cdr3_nt: TGTGCCAGCTCGGCCAGCTCCTACGAGCAGTACTTC
d_call: TRBD1; v_call: TRBV5-1; j_call: TRBJ2-1; clone_size: NA; cdr3_aa: CASSLSGQGNNEQFF; cdr3_nt: TGCGCCAGCAGCCTCTCAGGACAGGGCAACAATGAGCAGTTCTTC
d_call: NA; v_call: TRBV19; j_call: TRBJ1-6; clone_size: NA; cdr3_aa: CASTGRIENSPLHF; cdr3_nt: TGTGCCAGTACAGGCAGGATAGAAAATTCACCCCTCCACTTT
d_call: TRBD2; v_call: TRBV6-6; j_call: TRBJ2-2; clone_size: NA; cdr3_aa: CASTRDGGSTGELFF; cdr3_nt: TGTGCCAGCACTAGGGACGGGGGGAGCACCGGGGAGCTGTTTTTT
d_call: NA; v_call: TRBV7-2; j_call: TRBJ2-2; clone_size: NA; cdr3_aa: CASSRINRRNTGELFF; cdr3_nt: TGTGCCAGCAGCCGGATCAACAGGAGAAACACCGGGGAGCTGTTTTTT
d_call: TRBD2; v_call: TRBV7-2; j_call: TRBJ2-5; clone_size: NA; cdr3_aa: CASSRGLAAFGETQYF; cdr3_nt: TGTGCCAGCAGTCGGGGACTAGCGGCATTTGGGGAGACCCAGTACTTC
d_call: NA; v_call: TRBV5-6; j_call: TRBJ2-3; clone_size: NA; cdr3_aa: CASSLLLVGTDTQYF; cdr3_nt: TGTGCCAGCAGCTTGCTGTTAGTCGGCACAGATACGCAGTATTTT
d_call: NA; v_call: TRBV27; j_call: TRBJ2-7; clone_size: NA; cdr3_aa: CASSLLGGNDEQYF; cdr3_nt: TGTGCCAGCAGTTTACTAGGAGGGAACGACGAGCAGTACTTC
d_call: TRBD2; v_call: TRBV5-1; j_call: TRBJ2-2; clone_size: NA; cdr3_aa: CASSLQTSGRTGELFF; cdr3_nt: TGCGCCAGCAGCCTCCAGACTAGCGGGCGCACCGGGGAGCTGTTTTTT
d_call: NA; v_call: TRBV7-2; j_call: TRBJ1-1; clone_size: NA; cdr3_aa: CASSLDAAEVAFF; cdr3_nt: TGTGCCAGCAGCTTAGATGCTGCGGAAGTAGCTTTCTTT
d_call: TRBD1; v_call: TRBV6-1; j_call: TRBJ1-1; clone_size: NA; cdr3_aa: CASSDRNRGQEEAFF; cdr3_nt: TGTGCCAGCAGTGATAGGAACAGGGGACAGGAGGAAGCTTTCTTT
d_call: TRBD1; v_call: TRBV13; j_call: TRBJ1-2; clone_size: NA; cdr3_aa: CASSANRGIDGYTF; cdr3_nt: TGTGCCAGCAGCGCTAACAGGGGCATAGACGGCTACACCTTC
d_call: TRBD1; v_call: TRBV5-1; j_call: TRBJ1-5; clone_size: NA; cdr3_aa: CASSPGQYSNQPQHF; cdr3_nt: TGCGCCAGCAGTCCGGGACAGTATAGCAATCAGCCCCAGCATTTT
d_call: NA; v_call: TRBV25-1; j_call: TRBJ2-2; clone_size: few; cdr3_aa: CASSEPASQMKELFF; cdr3_nt: TGTGCCAGCAGTGAACCCGCATCCCAGATGAAGGAGCTGTTTTTT
d_call: TRBD2; v_call: TRBV7-2; j_call: TRBJ2-7; clone_size: NA; cdr3_aa: CASSLSGGGSPYEQYF; cdr3_nt: TGTGCCAGCAGCTTATCGGGGGGGGGATCCCCCTACGAGCAGTACTTC
d_call: TRBD2; v_call: TRBV18; j_call: TRBJ2-2; clone_size: NA; cdr3_aa: CASSPGLAPGELFF; cdr3_nt: TGTGCCAGCTCACCCGGACTAGCTCCCGGGGAGCTGTTTTTT
d_call: NA; v_call: TRBV29-1; j_call: TRBJ1-1; clone_size: NA; cdr3_aa: CSVVRSRPAGVSTEAFF; cdr3_nt: TGCAGCGTTGTCCGGTCAAGGCCGGCAGGGGTAAGCACTGAAGCTTTCTTT
d_call: NA; v_call: TRBV28; j_call: TRBJ1-3; clone_size: few; cdr3_aa: CASSLLGRGSSGNTIYF; cdr3_nt: TGTGCCAGCAGTTTATTGGGCCGGGGGAGCTCTGGAAACACCATATATTTT
d_call: TRBD1; v_call: TRBV6-1; j_call: TRBJ2-2; clone_size: once; cdr3_aa: CASSEGSRGPTGELFF; cdr3_nt: TGTGCCAGCAGTGAAGGGTCCAGGGGGCCCACCGGGGAGCTGTTTTTT
d_call: NA; v_call: TRBV11-2; j_call: TRBJ2-7; clone_size: NA; cdr3_aa: CASSLDPYEQYF; cdr3_nt: TGTGCCAGCAGCTTAGACCCATACGAGCAGTACTTC
d_call: NA; v_call: TRBV30; j_call: TRBJ1-1; clone_size: NA; cdr3_aa: CAWSPTVNTEAFF; cdr3_nt: TGTGCCTGGAGTCCTACAGTGAACACTGAAGCTTTCTTT
d_call: NA; v_call: TRBV9; j_call: TRBJ2-7; clone_size: NA; cdr3_aa: CASSVVAGYEQYF; cdr3_nt: TGTGCCAGCAGCGTAGTCGCCGGCTACGAGCAGTACTTC
d_call: NA; v_call: TRBV27; j_call: TRBJ1-1; clone_size: once; cdr3_aa: CASSLSRRNLNTEAFF; cdr3_nt: TGTGCCAGCAGTTTATCTAGGAGAAATTTGAACACTGAAGCTTTCTTT